The source of this T cell receptor (beta chain) is a study of preoperative IRX-2 immunotherapy in early breast cancer. As to treatment: preoperative locoregional IRX-2 cytokine immunotherapy. This phase Ib study tested locoregional IRX-2 cytokine immunotherapy given before surgery. Germline CDR1 MNHGY, CDR2 SAAAGT. V was clipped by 0 bases and J by 0 bases, with 11 bases between them. The CDR3 runs 16 residues. Using immunoSEQ multiplex PCR, the repertoire was profiled, and TCRdb retains in-frame clones only, with some absent. This table holds 30,000 to 35,000 clones, around 83% found once. The chain joins TRBV6-8 to TRBJ1-1; TRBD1 is a possible D gene (6 bases). Sequencing used lymph node tissue, obtained from a patient treated with IRX-2 immunotherapy. This receptor was taken from a human donor with breast cancer. The CDR3 sequence is CASSYSKGQLNTEAFF. CDR3 in DNA: TGTGCCAGCAGTTACTCCAAAGGACAGCTGAACACTGAAGCTTTCTTT.